The 2 T cell receptor beta chains given below trace back to one sample, sequenced in a study of blood T cells in healthy people across ages. Together with a sample-barcoded 5' primer, a J-beta primer mix was included in a second PCR lasting roughly 6 to 12 cycles. Using its own MiXCR run on the 5' RACE reads, TCRdb lists one record per CDR3 protein. The sample consists of 600,000 or so distinct CDR3 sequences, approximately 30% of them appearing once. Sequenced material: blood. The receptor source for this set is a woman over 75 in good health.

This clonotype has a count of ten or more. The chain recombines TRBV4-2 with TRBJ2-7, with a possible D match to TRBD2 (5 bases). The germline gives CDR1 LGHNA, CDR2 YNFKEQ. The CDR3 consists of 15 residues. Trimming stripped 2 bases from V and 7 bases from J, with 18 bases between. The CDR3 bases are TGTGCCAGCAGCCAATATGACTATTCGTCTGGGGAGCAGTACTTC. Its translation: CASSQYDYSSGEQYF.

This clonotype was observed many times. The chain couples TRBV12-3 or TRBV12-4 to TRBJ2-7, with D uncertain. V lost 5 bases and J 3 bases, leaving 11 bases between the germline ends. The length of the CDR3 is 13 residues. The CDR3 DNA is TGTGCCAGCAGTCCTCCACGAAGCTACGAGCAGTACTTC. It specifies CASSPPRSYEQYF.